The 26 T cell receptor beta chains below all came from one sample that was sequenced in a study of regulatory T cells in long-lasting Graves disease. Time point denoted: persistent/refractory GD, antithyroid drugs over 5 years with positive TRAb. Generation of the TCR library employed RNA extracted from PBMCs. Combining iRepertoire HTBI primers with Arm-PCR of CDR3 regions, the authors built TCR beta libraries. TCRdb ran MiXCR on the multiplex PCR reads and lists one entry per CDR3 protein. The sample consists of around 450,000 distinct CDR3 sequences, 20% to 25% of them appearing once. The sequences come from peripheral blood mononuclear cells (PBMCs), collected when the disease was refractory, from a patient treated with antithyroid drugs. The receptors come from a female donor with Graves disease.

Notes on this clonotype: A much larger clone differs by one base, so this may be a read error. CDR3 loop: CASSPLSTETQYF. CDR3 DNA: TGTGCCAGCAGCCCACTAAGTACAGAGACCCAGTACTTC. V gene TRBV6-1 combines with J gene TRBJ2-5; D unresolved. Germline-derived CDR1 and CDR2 are MNHNS and SASEGT. V lost 6 bases and J lost 4, with 12 bases in between. This CDR3 comprises 13 residues.

Only a few counts were recorded for this clonotype. This chain joins TRBV6-1 and TRBJ1-1; D is perhaps TRBD1 (6 bases). V dropped 6 bases and J dropped 8 bases, with 13 bases sitting between them. Germline V gene sequence: CDR1 MNHNS, CDR2 SASEGT. This CDR3 region has 12 residues. The CDR3 here is CASSPTGSEAFF. In DNA form, the CDR3 reads TGTGCCAGCAGCCCGACAGGTTCCGAAGCTTTCTTT.

The chain combines TRBV5-1 with TRBJ1-1; TRBD1 might be the D (5 bases). V was clipped by 4 bases and J by 3 bases, with 13 bases between them. Germline assignment: CDR1 SGHRS and CDR2 YFSETQ. CDR3 length equals 14 residues. Here the CDR3 DNA reads TGCGCCAGCAGCCCCCAGGGAATTGACACTGAAGCTTTCTTT. This encodes CASSPQGIDTEAFF.

CDR3 coding DNA: TGCAGCGTTGATCAATCGAACACCGGGGAGCTGTTTTTT. Amino acids: CSVDQSNTGELFF. This chain joins TRBV29-1 and TRBJ2-2; D gene uncertain. The CDR3 totals 13 residues. Germline assignment: CDR1 SQVTM and CDR2 ANQGSEA. The V end lost 3 bases, the J end lost 0 bases, and 5 bases lay between the germline ends.

There are a few counts of this clonotype. The chain couples TRBV20-1 to TRBJ2-4; a weak D match, TRBD1 (5 bases). In germline, CDR1 is DFQATT, CDR2 SNEGSKA (reference sequence). The CDR3 has 16 residues. Trimming stripped 0 bases from V and 0 bases from J, with 12 bases between. CDR3 residues: CSARDWGSLAKNIQYF. CDR3 coding DNA: TGCAGTGCTAGAGATTGGGGCAGTCTAGCCAAAAACATTCAGTACTTC.

This clonotype was counted between two and nine times. The chain combines TRBV5-1 with TRBJ2-5, with D maybe TRBD2 (7 bases). This CDR3 comprises 18 residues. Deletions cut 2 bases from V and 5 bases from J, with 25 bases between. Germline assignment: CDR1 SGHRS and CDR2 YFSETQ. CDR3 in amino acids: CASSLGGGTAFWRETQYF. CDR3 bases: TGCGCCAGCAGCTTAGGGGGGGGTACAGCCTTTTGGAGGGAGACCCAGTACTTC.

The V call is TRBV3-1, the J call TRBJ2-2; the D is unclear. Per germline, CDR1 LGHDT and CDR2 YNNKEL (reference sequence). V was cut by 0 bases and J by 14 bases, with 10 bases left in between. This CDR3 contains 12 residues. The CDR3: CASSQDKGGLFF. In DNA form, the CDR3 reads TGTGCCAGCAGCCAAGATAAAGGTGGCCTGTTTTTT.

The sample holds many counts of this clonotype. The CDR3 region has the DNA TGCAGTGCTAGTCCCGACATTGAAACTCCACCTGGTTATGGCTACACCTTC. Protein: CSASPDIETPPGYGYTF. The chain has TRBV20-1 and TRBJ1-2; D remains ambiguous. Trimming removed 3 bases from V and 5 bases from J, with 25 bases in between. The V gene's germline CDR1 is DFQATT and CDR2 SNEGSKA (reference sequence). The CDR3 is made up of 17 amino acids.

This clonotype was seen a handful of times. This chain links TRBV10-3 with TRBJ1-6; perhaps TRBD1 as D (5 bases). The germline V gene has CDR1 ENHRY and CDR2 SYGVKD. V was trimmed by 3 bases and J by 7 bases, leaving 16 bases between them. The CDR3 has 16 amino acids. Written as DNA, the CDR3 is TGTGCCATCAGTGATAAAATTCTCGGGGCCAATTCACCCCTCCACTTT. This translates into CAISDKILGANSPLHF.

This clonotype was recorded many times. V usage is TRBV12-3 or TRBV12-4 and J usage is TRBJ1-2; maybe TRBD1 (5 bases). The CDR3 is made up of 13 amino acids. V lost 4 bases to trimming and J lost 6 bases, with 12 bases between them. In DNA form, the CDR3 reads TGTGCCAGCAGTTCGAAGGGGAGGGATGGCTACACCTTC. Amino acids: CASSSKGRDGYTF.

The table lists this clonotype with many counts. This chain uses TRBV7-3 with TRBJ2-5, with 11 positions matching TRBD1. The length of the CDR3 is 15 residues. Germline loops: CDR1 SGHTA, CDR2 FQGTGA. J was trimmed by 4 bases and V by 5 bases; bases with no gene match: 6. CDR3: CASSPWTGGLETQYF. Here the CDR3 DNA reads TGTGCCAGCAGCCCGTGGACAGGGGGCTTAGAGACCCAGTACTTC.

The chain couples TRBV29-1 to TRBJ2-7; D uncertain. The CDR3 is made up of 12 amino acids. Trimming removed 0 bases at V and 3 bases at J, with 6 bases between. The germline CDR1 and CDR2 sequences are SQVTM and ANQGSEA. Here the CDR3 DNA reads TGCAGCGTTGAAGAGTCTGGCTACGAGCAGTACTTC. Residues: CSVEESGYEQYF.

This chain connects TRBV5-4 to TRBJ1-1; D remains unclear. Germline V gene data show CDR1 as SGHNT and CDR2 as YYREEE (reference sequence). V lost 2 bases to trimming and J lost 3 bases, with 8 bases between them. CDR3 size: 13 residues. The CDR3 here is CASSFIKDTEAFF. The CDR3 nucleotides are TGTGCCAGCAGCTTTATCAAGGACACTGAAGCTTTCTTT. Variable domain in full (rest from reference TRBV5-4 and TRBJ1-1): ETGVTQSPTHLIKTRGQQVTLRCSSQSGHNTVSWYQQALGQGPQFIFQYYREEENGRGNFPPRFSGLQFPNYSSELNVNALELDDSALYLCASSFIKDTEAFFGQGTRLTVV.

J is TRBJ2-5 and V is TRBV30, with 15 bases that match TRBD2. The CDR3 totals 16 residues. The ends lost 2 bases at V and 5 bases at J; junction bases unmatched: 6. The germline V gene has CDR1 GTSNPN and CDR2 SVGIG (reference sequence). CDR3 in DNA: TGTGCCTGGAGTACCGGACTAGCGGGAGGGATGGAGACCCAGTACTTC. Protein product: CAWSTGLAGGMETQYF.

The sample holds many counts of this clonotype. V gene TRBV20-1 combines with J gene TRBJ1-4, with 9 bases that match TRBD1. V was clipped by 3 bases and J by 7 bases; unmatched bases: 9. This CDR3 has 15 residues. The germline V gene encodes CDR1 DFQATT and CDR2 SNEGSKA (reference sequence). The CDR3 DNA follows: TGCAGTGCTAGGCCGAACAGGGGGCGAGGTGAAAAACTGTTTTTT. Translating it yields CSARPNRGRGEKLFF.

This clonotype was seen only a few times. The chain employs TRBV11-2 and TRBJ2-7, with D uncertain. This CDR3 contains 14 residues. Trimming stripped 1 base from V and 2 bases from J, with 9 bases between. In germline, CDR1 is SGHAT, CDR2 FQNNGV. As DNA, the CDR3 is TGTGCCAGCAGCTTAGTATTCCCCACCTACGAGCAGTACTTC. It codes for CASSLVFPTYEQYF.

This clonotype has at least ten counts. The chain couples TRBV28 to TRBJ1-2; maybe TRBD1 (5 bases). V gave up 6 bases and J gave up 4 bases, with 21 bases separating them. The V gene's germline CDR1 is MDHEN and CDR2 SYDVKM. The CDR3 spans 16 residues. The CDR3 nucleotides read TGTGCCAGCAGCTCCCAGGGCGGCCCCTGGGGCTATGGCTACACCTTC. Residues: CASSSQGGPWGYGYTF.

Regarding this clonotype: Since a much larger clone is just one base distant, this may be a read error. CDR3 residues: CASRGAERVTEAFF. In DNA, the CDR3 is TGTGCCAGCCGCGGTGCTGAAAGGGTTACTGAAGCTTTCTTT. The chain joins TRBV6-2 or TRBV6-3 to TRBJ1-1; no firm D call. The CDR3 consists of 14 residues. V shed 8 bases and J shed 5 bases, with 18 bases lying between them. Per the germline V gene, CDR1 is MNHEY and CDR2 is SVGEGT.

The DNA for the CDR3 is TGTGCCAGCAGCCCTGGGGTCTGGACAGGGGCCGACAATGAGCAGTTCTTC. Translated: CASSPGVWTGADNEQFF. The chain combines TRBV13 with TRBJ2-1, with 9 bases aligning to TRBD1. Trimming at V came to 5 bases and at J to 5 bases, leaving 13 bases not matched to a gene. In germline, CDR1 is PRHDT, CDR2 FYEKMQ (reference sequence). This CDR3 is built from 17 residues.

This rearrangement joins TRBV4-1 to TRBJ2-5; 14 bases line up with TRBD2. Trimming took 4 bases from V and 3 from J; bases not matched to a gene: 10. Germline CDR1 reads MGHRA; CDR2 reads YSYEKL. This CDR3 has 18 residues. CDR3 amino acids: CASSLKNPGLAGEETQYF. In nucleotides, the CDR3 is TGCGCCAGCAGCCTCAAAAACCCGGGACTAGCGGGGGAAGAGACCCAGTACTTC.

This clonotype occurred many times. The J gene is TRBJ2-4, the V gene TRBV28; the D is unclear. This CDR3 is built from 16 residues. Germline CDR1 MDHEN, CDR2 SYDVKM. Trimming shortened V by 3 bases and J by 0 bases, and 12 bases separated the two germline ends. CDR3: CASSFASLLAKNIQYF. The DNA of the CDR3 is TGTGCCAGCAGTTTTGCGTCTCTTCTAGCCAAAAACATTCAGTACTTC.

A single count supports this clonotype. The DNA is left out, because the CDR3 cannot be placed on it with certainty; the CDR3 is given as TCRdb lists it. The J gene is TRBJ2-2, the V gene TRBV7-9; the table's D call, TRBD1, has no DNA check behind it. The CDR3 spans 16 amino acids, including both terminal residues. CDR1 is SEHNR and CDR2 is FQNEAQ in the germline V gene (reference sequence). The CDR3 loop is CASSLAGGRTPGSCFF.

The chain uses TRBV27 and TRBJ2-1; D may be TRBD1 or TRBD2 (5 bases each). Germline V CDR1 and CDR2: MNHEY, SMNVEV (reference sequence). V was shortened by 5 bases and J by 0 bases, with 11 bases between the two germline ends. CDR3 length: 15 amino acids. CDR3 amino acids: CASSPLRGSYNEQFF. The CDR3 region has the DNA TGTGCCAGCAGTCCCCTGAGGGGCTCCTACAATGAGCAGTTCTTC.

This chain uses TRBV9 with TRBJ1-1; 7 bases line up with TRBD1. The V gene end was trimmed by 0 bases and the J gene end by 6 bases; junction bases not matched to a gene: 11. The CDR3 is made up of 16 amino acids. Germline values: CDR1 SGDLS, CDR2 YYNGEE. The CDR3 loop reads CASSVEGGRGKAEAFF. DNA of the CDR3: TGTGCCAGCAGCGTAGAGGGGGGCAGGGGGAAGGCTGAAGCTTTCTTT.

This clonotype was seen many times. The rearrangement joins TRBV2 to TRBJ2-1; 9 bases fit TRBD2. Germline V gene sequence: CDR1 SNHLY, CDR2 FYNNEI. The CDR3 is 17 amino acids. V lost 4 bases and J lost 4; bases outside the gene matches: 11. CDR3 in DNA: TGTGCCAGCAGTGCTTCTTACCTAGCGGGGTCGTACAATGAGCAGTTCTTC. Translated, it gives CASSASYLAGSYNEQFF.

The sample holds many counts of this clonotype. V is TRBV28 and J is TRBJ1-1; D call uncertain. The CDR3 contains 15 residues. With 1 base removed from V and 3 bases from J, the gap between germline ends came to 12 bases. Germline V gene data show CDR1 as MDHEN and CDR2 as SYDVKM. The CDR3, as DNA: TGTGCCAGCAGTTTATTCGGGGAAAGGGACACTGAAGCTTTCTTT. Encoded protein: CASSLFGERDTEAFF. Filled out from reference TRBV28 and TRBJ1-1, the complete variable domain reads DVKVTQSSRYLVKRTGEKVFLECVQDMDHENMFWYRQDPGLGLRLIYFSYDVKMKEKGDIPEGYSVSREKKERFSLILESASTNQTSMYLCASSLFGERDTEAFFGQGTRLTVV.